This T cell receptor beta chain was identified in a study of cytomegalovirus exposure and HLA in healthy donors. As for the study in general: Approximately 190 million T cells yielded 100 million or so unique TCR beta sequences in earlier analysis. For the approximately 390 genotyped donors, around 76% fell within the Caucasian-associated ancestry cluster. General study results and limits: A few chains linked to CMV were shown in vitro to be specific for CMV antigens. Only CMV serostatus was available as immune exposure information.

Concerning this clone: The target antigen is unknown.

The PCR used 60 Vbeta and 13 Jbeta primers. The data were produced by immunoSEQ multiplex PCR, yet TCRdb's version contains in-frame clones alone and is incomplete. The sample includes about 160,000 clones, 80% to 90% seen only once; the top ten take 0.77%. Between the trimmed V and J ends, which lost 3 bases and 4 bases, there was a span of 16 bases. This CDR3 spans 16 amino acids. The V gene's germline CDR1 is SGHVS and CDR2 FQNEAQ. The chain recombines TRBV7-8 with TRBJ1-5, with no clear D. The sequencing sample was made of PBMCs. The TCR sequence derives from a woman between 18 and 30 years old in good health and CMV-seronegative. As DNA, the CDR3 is TGTGCCAGCAGCTTGAATTCTTGGGCCCTTAATCAGCCCCAGCATTTT. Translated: CASSLNSWALNQPQHF.